This T cell receptor beta chain emerged from a study of cytomegalovirus exposure and HLA in healthy donors. The CDR3 is 17 amino acids. Germline CDR1 reads SGDLS; CDR2 reads YYNGEE. V lost 4 bases and J lost 12; bases outside the gene matches: 19. It was with 60 Vbeta and 13 Jbeta primers that the PCR ran. The protocol was immunoSEQ multiplex PCR, while the TCRdb copy is restricted to in-frame clones and leaves out a portion. Of 150,000 to 200,000 clones in the sample, over 75% were seen once. The chain joins TRBV9 to TRBJ2-1; 10 bases line up with TRBD2. This TCR derives from a man younger than 30 in good health and CMV-seronegative. Sample: PBMCs. The CDR3 loop is CASSPPGWASGRIGQFF. In nucleotides, the CDR3 is TGTGCCAGCAGCCCTCCTGGGTGGGCTAGCGGGAGAATCGGGCAGTTCTTC. The full variable domain, with the rest looked up from reference TRBV9 and TRBJ2-1, is DSGVTQTPKHLITATGQRVTLRCSPRSGDLSVYWYQQSLDQGLQFLIQYYNGEERAKGNILERFSAQQFPDLHSELNLSSLELGDSALYFCASSPPGWASGRIGQFFGPGTRLTVL.